The rows below give T cell receptor beta chains drawn from one sample of a study of control samples from healthy donors and cancer patients. The assay was immunoSEQ multiplex PCR, and TCRdb's table has in-frame clones only and misses some. Of 76,000 or so clones in the sample, 89% are singletons; the top ten hold about 9.5%. Sequences were obtained from PBMCs. These receptors all stem from a woman between 50 and 59 years old with colorectal cancer. Each CDR3 is given with its conserved first and last residue. Each record gives: D gene, clone size, V gene, J gene, CDR3 DNA, CDR3 protein. D genes are given only for firm matches. The listing skips clone size in some rows; elsewhere it reads once, few, many or a size class.

D gene: TRBD2; clone size: NA; V gene: TRBV6-5; J gene: TRBJ2-3; CDR3 DNA: TGTGCCAGCAGCAGGACTAGCGGGGGGGCCCCTACGCAGTATTTT; CDR3 protein: CASSRTSGGAPTQYF
D gene: NA; clone size: NA; V gene: TRBV30; J gene: TRBJ1-3; CDR3 DNA: TGTGCCGGGTGGAAGAATCCAGCTGGAAACACCATATATTTT; CDR3 protein: CAGWKNPAGNTIYF
D gene: TRBD1; clone size: NA; V gene: TRBV7-2; J gene: TRBJ1-5; CDR3 DNA: TGTGCCAGCAGCTTAACGGGACAGGGGATCAATCAGCCCCAGCATTTT; CDR3 protein: CASSLTGQGINQPQHF
D gene: NA; clone size: NA; V gene: TRBV28; J gene: TRBJ1-2; CDR3 DNA: TGTGCCAGCAGTTTGACAAATGACTATGGCTACACCTTC; CDR3 protein: CASSLTNDYGYTF
D gene: NA; clone size: NA; V gene: TRBV18; J gene: TRBJ2-3; CDR3 DNA: TGTGCCAGCTCACCACCAGGCGGAAACACAGATACGCAGTATTTT; CDR3 protein: CASSPPGGNTDTQYF
D gene: NA; clone size: NA; V gene: TRBV19; J gene: TRBJ1-5; CDR3 DNA: TGTGCCAGTAGTATTGATTGGGATCAGCCCCAGCATTTT; CDR3 protein: CASSIDWDQPQHF
D gene: NA; clone size: NA; V gene: TRBV15; J gene: TRBJ2-1; CDR3 DNA: TGTGCCACCAGCAGAGATAGAAGTTCGGCCTACAATGAGCAGTTCTTC; CDR3 protein: CATSRDRSSAYNEQFF
D gene: NA; clone size: NA; V gene: TRBV6-5; J gene: TRBJ1-1; CDR3 DNA: TGTGCCAGCAGTTACGCTGGGAGAGCTTTCTTT; CDR3 protein: CASSYAGRAFF
D gene: NA; clone size: NA; V gene: TRBV5-1; J gene: TRBJ2-1; CDR3 DNA: TGCGCCAGCAACCGCGGGGGCACCTACAATGAGCAGTTCTTC; CDR3 protein: CASNRGGTYNEQFF
D gene: NA; clone size: NA; V gene: TRBV4-3; J gene: TRBJ2-3; CDR3 DNA: TGCGCCAGCAGCCAAGGGACTCGGGGCACAGATACGCAGTATTTT; CDR3 protein: CASSQGTRGTDTQYF
D gene: NA; clone size: NA; V gene: TRBV4-3; J gene: TRBJ2-3; CDR3 DNA: TGCGCCAGCAGCCAAGAGACGCTACGGGGCACAGATACGCAGTATTTT; CDR3 protein: CASSQETLRGTDTQYF
D gene: TRBD1; clone size: NA; V gene: TRBV27; J gene: TRBJ1-5; CDR3 DNA: TGTGCCAGCAGTTGGGGGACAGGGGGGAATCAGCCCCAGCATTTT; CDR3 protein: CASSWGTGGNQPQHF
D gene: NA; clone size: NA; V gene: TRBV9; J gene: TRBJ2-1; CDR3 DNA: TGTGCCAGCAGCGTAGAATTGTGGAATGAGCAGTTCTTC; CDR3 protein: CASSVELWNEQFF
D gene: TRBD1; clone size: NA; V gene: TRBV5-1; J gene: TRBJ1-1; CDR3 DNA: TGCGCCAGCAGTCCTCGACAGGGGGCAGGGACTGAAGCTTTCTTT; CDR3 protein: CASSPRQGAGTEAFF
D gene: TRBD1; clone size: NA; V gene: TRBV7-9; J gene: TRBJ2-6; CDR3 DNA: TGTGCCAGCAGCTTAGGCGGGACAGGGTCCGGGGCCAACGTCCTGACTTTC; CDR3 protein: CASSLGGTGSGANVLTF
D gene: NA; clone size: NA; V gene: TRBV28; J gene: TRBJ1-3; CDR3 DNA: TGTGCCAGCAGTTTTACTGTAACCAACACCATATATTTT; CDR3 protein: CASSFTVTNTIYF
D gene: TRBD1; clone size: NA; V gene: TRBV23-1; J gene: TRBJ1-1; CDR3 DNA: TGCGCCAGCAGTCGGACAGGAAGGAACACTGAAGCTTTCTTT; CDR3 protein: CASSRTGRNTEAFF
D gene: TRBD1; clone size: NA; V gene: TRBV6-5; J gene: TRBJ2-2; CDR3 DNA: TGTGCCAGCAAGGGACAGGGAAGGACCGGGGAGCTGTTTTTT; CDR3 protein: CASKGQGRTGELFF
D gene: TRBD2; clone size: NA; V gene: TRBV2; J gene: TRBJ2-1; CDR3 DNA: TGTGCCAGCAGTGGAAGCGGGAGCTCCTACAATGAGCAGTTCTTC; CDR3 protein: CASSGSGSSYNEQFF
D gene: NA; clone size: NA; V gene: TRBV19; J gene: TRBJ1-5; CDR3 DNA: TGTGCCAGTAGTAATAGCAATCAGCCCCAGCATTTT; CDR3 protein: CASSNSNQPQHF
D gene: TRBD1; clone size: NA; V gene: TRBV7-2; J gene: TRBJ2-3; CDR3 DNA: TGTGCCAGCAGCCCAGGGACAGGGGGCGCGACAGATACGCAGTATTTT; CDR3 protein: CASSPGTGGATDTQYF
D gene: NA; clone size: NA; V gene: TRBV4-3; J gene: TRBJ1-2; CDR3 DNA: TGCGCCAGCAGTCAAGTTTCGACAGGAGAGGGCTATGGCTACACCTTC; CDR3 protein: CASSQVSTGEGYGYTF
D gene: NA; clone size: NA; V gene: TRBV7-3; J gene: TRBJ1-1; CDR3 DNA: TGTGCCAGCAGCTCCACGACTGGGGCTGAAGCTTTCTTT; CDR3 protein: CASSSTTGAEAFF
D gene: TRBD2; clone size: NA; V gene: TRBV13; J gene: TRBJ2-3; CDR3 DNA: TGTGCCAGCAGCTTACTGCGGGGGGCCAGCACAGATACGCAGTATTTT; CDR3 protein: CASSLLRGASTDTQYF
D gene: TRBD2; clone size: NA; V gene: TRBV7-3; J gene: TRBJ2-3; CDR3 DNA: TGTGCCAGCAGCTTCAGCGGGGGGCCAGATACGCAGTATTTT; CDR3 protein: CASSFSGGPDTQYF
D gene: NA; clone size: NA; V gene: TRBV6-1; J gene: TRBJ2-3; CDR3 DNA: TGTGCCAGCAGTGAACTGGGCAGGACGCAGTATTTT; CDR3 protein: CASSELGRTQYF
D gene: NA; clone size: NA; V gene: TRBV4-3; J gene: TRBJ1-2; CDR3 DNA: TGCGCCAGCAGCCAGGAGGGGGGTTGGTATGGCTACACCTTC; CDR3 protein: CASSQEGGWYGYTF
D gene: TRBD1; clone size: NA; V gene: TRBV5-1; J gene: TRBJ2-2; CDR3 DNA: TGCGCCAGCAGCCCCGGGACAGCGAACACCGGGGAGCTGTTTTTT; CDR3 protein: CASSPGTANTGELFF
D gene: NA; clone size: NA; V gene: TRBV3-1/TRBV3-2; J gene: TRBJ2-6; CDR3 DNA: TGTGCCAGCAGCCAGAGTATTGGGGCCAACGTCCTGACTTTC; CDR3 protein: CASSQSIGANVLTF
D gene: NA; clone size: NA; V gene: TRBV5-1; J gene: TRBJ2-1; CDR3 DNA: TGCGCCAGCCGCCTCGGAGGGGCCGGCTACAATGAGCAGTTCTTC; CDR3 protein: CASRLGGAGYNEQFF
D gene: NA; clone size: NA; V gene: TRBV6-5; J gene: TRBJ1-2; CDR3 DNA: TGTGCCACCTACAGGGAAATTCCCTATGGCTACACCTTC; CDR3 protein: CATYREIPYGYTF
D gene: TRBD1; clone size: NA; V gene: TRBV5-1; J gene: TRBJ2-5; CDR3 DNA: TGCGCCAGCAGCTTGGGACAGGGGGTGCAAGAGACCCAGTACTTC; CDR3 protein: CASSLGQGVQETQYF
D gene: NA; clone size: few; V gene: TRBV27; J gene: TRBJ1-6; CDR3 DNA: TGTGCCAGCAGTCTAGGGGGCTATAATTCACCCCTCCACTTT; CDR3 protein: CASSLGGYNSPLHF
D gene: TRBD1; clone size: once; V gene: TRBV19; J gene: TRBJ1-5; CDR3 DNA: TGTGCCAGTAGTATAATAGGAACAGGGGAAAGAAATCAGCCCCAGCATTTT; CDR3 protein: CASSIIGTGERNQPQHF
D gene: NA; clone size: NA; V gene: TRBV3-1/TRBV3-2; J gene: TRBJ2-1; CDR3 DNA: TGTGCCAGCAGCCAAGAAGGAGACATCTACAATGAGCAGTTCTTC; CDR3 protein: CASSQEGDIYNEQFF
D gene: NA; clone size: many; V gene: TRBV6-6; J gene: TRBJ1-1; CDR3 DNA: TGTGCCAGCAGGAGCGGGGCTGGCACTGAAGCTTTCTTT; CDR3 protein: CASRSGAGTEAFF
D gene: TRBD1; clone size: NA; V gene: TRBV29-1; J gene: TRBJ2-3; CDR3 DNA: TGCAGCGTTGGGGGGACAGGGGTAGCAGATACGCAGTATTTT; CDR3 protein: CSVGGTGVADTQYF
D gene: NA; clone size: NA; V gene: TRBV27; J gene: TRBJ1-4; CDR3 DNA: TGTGCCAGCGCCCGATGGTCGGGTTCCGCAACTAATGAAAAACTGTTTTTT; CDR3 protein: CASARWSGSATNEKLFF
D gene: NA; clone size: NA; V gene: TRBV28; J gene: TRBJ1-6; CDR3 DNA: TGTGCCAGCAGTTCCCCGCGTAGCATAGTAGGACCCCTCCACTTT; CDR3 protein: CASSSPRSIVGPLHF
D gene: TRBD1; clone size: NA; V gene: TRBV4-1; J gene: TRBJ1-2; CDR3 DNA: TGCGCCAGCAGCCAAGGCCCCCAGCCGGGACAGGTCTTTGGCTACACCTTC; CDR3 protein: CASSQGPQPGQVFGYTF
D gene: TRBD2; clone size: NA; V gene: TRBV14; J gene: TRBJ2-1; CDR3 DNA: TGTGCCAGCAGCCCGGGACTAGCTTACAATGAGCAGTTCTTC; CDR3 protein: CASSPGLAYNEQFF
D gene: NA; clone size: NA; V gene: TRBV7-8; J gene: TRBJ2-1; CDR3 DNA: TGTGCCAGCAGCTTAGGAGGCACAGGGTATTCCTACAATGAGCAGTTCTTC; CDR3 protein: CASSLGGTGYSYNEQFF
D gene: NA; clone size: NA; V gene: TRBV5-1; J gene: TRBJ1-6; CDR3 DNA: TGCGCCAGCAGCTTGGGTGGGGGAGGCTCACCCCTCCACTTT; CDR3 protein: CASSLGGGGSPLHF
D gene: NA; clone size: NA; V gene: TRBV4-1; J gene: TRBJ2-1; CDR3 DNA: TGCGCCAGCAGCCATTGGATGACAAGTCCCCCCAATGAGCAGTTCTTC; CDR3 protein: CASSHWMTSPPNEQFF
D gene: TRBD1; clone size: NA; V gene: TRBV15; J gene: TRBJ1-5; CDR3 DNA: TGTGCCACCAGCAGTATAGGGGGCGGTGGCAATCAGCCCCAGCATTTT; CDR3 protein: CATSSIGGGGNQPQHF
D gene: NA; clone size: once; V gene: TRBV6-2/TRBV6-3; J gene: TRBJ2-6; CDR3 DNA: TGTGCCAGCAGTGACGGACCGGGACAAGCTAGCTCTGGGGCCAACGTCCTGACTTTC; CDR3 protein: CASSDGPGQASSGANVLTF
D gene: NA; clone size: NA; V gene: TRBV7-2; J gene: TRBJ1-2; CDR3 DNA: TGTGCCAGCAGCTCGCAACAGGGCGTTGGGTATGGCTACACCTTC; CDR3 protein: CASSSQQGVGYGYTF
D gene: NA; clone size: NA; V gene: TRBV30; J gene: TRBJ1-2; CDR3 DNA: TGTGCCTGGAGTGTATCGGGTGCGGATGGCTACACCTTC; CDR3 protein: CAWSVSGADGYTF
D gene: NA; clone size: NA; V gene: TRBV7-2; J gene: TRBJ2-6; CDR3 DNA: TGTGCCAGCAGCCGGGACTGGAGCTCTGGGGCCAACGTCCTGACTTTC; CDR3 protein: CASSRDWSSGANVLTF
D gene: NA; clone size: NA; V gene: TRBV2; J gene: TRBJ2-3; CDR3 DNA: TGTGCCAGCAGTCCGGACTCAGATACGCAGTATTTT; CDR3 protein: CASSPDSDTQYF
D gene: NA; clone size: NA; V gene: TRBV19; J gene: TRBJ2-5; CDR3 DNA: TGTGCCAGTAGTACGGTAGGGGAGACCCAGTACTTC; CDR3 protein: CASSTVGETQYF
D gene: TRBD1; clone size: NA; V gene: TRBV10-1; J gene: TRBJ2-1; CDR3 DNA: TGCGCCAGCAGCTACGACCGGGACAGGGGGCTCAATGAGCAGTTCTTC; CDR3 protein: CASSYDRDRGLNEQFF
D gene: NA; clone size: NA; V gene: TRBV27; J gene: TRBJ2-3; CDR3 DNA: TGTGCCAGCAGTTTTGGGCGGCAGGGAGGCACAGATACGCAGTATTTT; CDR3 protein: CASSFGRQGGTDTQYF
D gene: NA; clone size: NA; V gene: TRBV12-5; J gene: TRBJ2-3; CDR3 DNA: TGTGCTAGTGGTTTGTGGCCCGATACGCAGTATTTT; CDR3 protein: CASGLWPDTQYF